The 32 T cell receptor beta chains below come from one sample, sequenced in a study of blood T cell repertoires in COVID-19. This table comes from immunoSEQ multiplex PCR, and its TCRdb copy is limited to in-frame clones, with some not included. The sample lists about 200,000 clones, around 81% occurring once. Sequencing input: peripheral blood. Receptors originate from a woman between 65 and 79 years old with acute or convalescent COVID-19.

The chain links TRBV9 to TRBJ2-2; 11 bases align to TRBD1. Trimming cost V 3 bases and J 4 bases; bases outside gene matches: 5. The CDR3 length is 16 residues. Germline CDR1 is SGDLS and CDR2 is YYNGEE. CDR3 DNA: TGTGCCAGCAGCGCCCCGGGACAGGGGGGCACCGGGGAGCTGTTTTTT. This gives the protein CASSAPGQGGTGELFF.

The rearrangement links TRBV10-3 to TRBJ1-2; 9 nucleotides agree with TRBD1. The CDR3 consists of 15 residues. V was clipped by 4 bases and J by 2 bases; unmatched bases: 5. In germline, CDR1 is ENHRY, CDR2 SYGVKD. The chain's CDR3 is CAISARTGDNYGYTF. The CDR3 nucleotides are TGTGCCATCAGTGCGAGGACAGGGGACAACTATGGCTACACCTTC.

The chain links TRBV19 to TRBJ2-5; 9 bases are a match to TRBD1. Germline values: CDR1 LNHDA, CDR2 SQIVND (reference sequence). The CDR3 totals 13 residues. The V and J ends lost 9 bases and 3 bases, in that order; junction bases with no gene match: 5. The DNA of the CDR3 is TGTGCCAGCCTGGGACAGGGTGAAGAGACCCAGTACTTC. It is translated as CASLGQGEETQYF.

V gene TRBV19 combines with J gene TRBJ2-1; TRBD2 might be the D (6 bases). This CDR3 has 14 residues. V shed 5 bases and J shed 6 bases, with 14 bases lying between them. The germline V gene encodes CDR1 LNHDA and CDR2 SQIVND (reference sequence). The chain's CDR3 is CASSAGSWANEQFF. The CDR3 bases are TGTGCCAGTAGTGCCGGGAGTTGGGCCAATGAGCAGTTCTTC.

CDR3 in DNA: TGTGCCAGCAGCTTGGAGGCGACAGGACCCTATGGCTACACCTTC. Translation: CASSLEATGPYGYTF. The V gene is TRBV5-6, the J gene TRBJ1-2; D is perhaps TRBD1 (6 bases). CDR1 SGHDT and CDR2 YYEEEE come from the germline V gene. Trimming removed 0 bases from V and 4 bases from J, with 13 bases in between. This CDR3 has 15 residues.

The genes are TRBV7-9 and TRBJ1-1; D remains ambiguous. The CDR3 sequence is 14 residues long. CDR1 and CDR2 from the germline V gene are SEHNR and FQNEAQ (reference sequence). V lost 5 bases and J 4 bases, leaving 14 bases between the germline ends. In DNA, the CDR3 is TGTGCCAGCAGCAGAAACACCGACTCCACTGAAGCTTTCTTT. Its translation is CASSRNTDSTEAFF.

J is TRBJ2-1 and V is TRBV5-4; D may be TRBD1 (5 bases). Per germline, CDR1 SGHNT and CDR2 YYREEE (reference sequence). Between the trimmed V and J ends, which lost 3 bases and 9 bases, there was a span of 13 bases. The CDR3 is made up of 13 amino acids. The chain's CDR3 is CASSSEAGPEQFF. CDR3 nucleotide sequence: TGTGCCAGCAGCTCTGAAGCAGGGCCTGAGCAGTTCTTC.

The chain is built from TRBV19 and TRBJ1-5; D is possibly TRBD1 (5 bases). The CDR3 is 14 amino acids. The germline V and J ends were trimmed by 3 bases and 7 bases, with 13 bases remaining between them. The germline V gene encodes CDR1 LNHDA and CDR2 SQIVND (reference sequence). The CDR3, as DNA: TGTGCCAGTAGTATGGGGGGGGTCTTGCAGCCCCAGCATTTT. Its protein is CASSMGGVLQPQHF.

The V call is TRBV3-1 (or the pseudogene TRBV3-2), the J call TRBJ2-7, with 7 bases that match TRBD2. This CDR3 has 13 residues. Germline trimming cut 10 bases from V and 3 bases from J; bases unmatched to any gene: 9. Germline V gene sequence: CDR1 LGHDT, CDR2 YNNKEL (reference sequence). CDR3: CATRDYSGYEQYF. The CDR3 DNA reads TGTGCCACCCGGGACTATTCAGGCTACGAGCAGTACTTC.

This clone was counted between two and nine times. The CDR3 here is CASSLTGNVETQYF. Here the CDR3 DNA reads TGTGCCAGCAGCTTGACAGGGAATGTAGAGACCCAGTACTTC. The J gene is TRBJ2-5, the V gene TRBV7-9, with TRBD1 identical over 7 bases. This CDR3 is 14 amino acids long. From germline, CDR1 is SEHNR and CDR2 FQNEAQ (reference sequence). V shed 3 bases, J shed 4 bases, and the junction held 5 bases outside the gene matches.

The V gene is TRBV4-1, the J gene TRBJ2-2; 9 bases agree with TRBD2. The CDR3 is made up of 16 amino acids. Looked up from germline, CDR1 is MGHRA and CDR2 is YSYEKL. J gave up 4 bases and V 1 base, and 4 bases lay outside the gene matches. The CDR3 sequence: CASSQGLAGPTGELFF. CDR3 sequence (DNA): TGCGCCAGCAGCCAAGGGCTAGCGGGGCCCACCGGGGAGCTGTTTTTT.

This clone was recorded once. The rearrangement joins TRBV3-1 (or the pseudogene TRBV3-2) to TRBJ1-6; maybe TRBD1 (5 bases). This CDR3 region has 16 residues. V was cut by 7 bases and J by 9 bases, with 22 bases left in between. The germline V gene has CDR1 LGHDT and CDR2 YNNKEL (reference sequence). DNA for the CDR3: TGTGCCAGCACGTTCGTGGGGCAGGGATTAGGTTCACCCCTCCACTTT. It is translated as CASTFVGQGLGSPLHF.

This clone occurred a few times. The chain combines TRBV6-2 or TRBV6-3 with TRBJ1-5; TRBD1 is a possible D gene (6 bases). CDR3 size: 11 residues. Trimming stripped 5 bases from V and 9 bases from J, with 8 bases between. Germline CDR1 is MNHEY and CDR2 is SVGEGT. CDR3 sequence: CASSARGPQHF. In nucleotides, the CDR3 is TGTGCCAGCAGTGCCAGGGGGCCCCAGCATTTT.

The genes are TRBV10-3 and TRBJ2-2, with 7 bases aligning to TRBD1. Trimming cost V 0 bases and J 5 bases; bases outside gene matches: 3. This CDR3 comprises 15 residues. CDR1 is ENHRY, CDR2 SYGVKD, per germline. CDR3 bases: TGTGCCATCAGTGAGTCCCCCAGGGGGACCGGGGAGCTGTTTTTT. Protein product: CAISESPRGTGELFF.

The V and J genes are TRBV30 and TRBJ2-3; D is ambiguous. V was cut by 2 bases and J by 6 bases, with 9 bases left in between. Germline V CDR1 and CDR2: GTSNPN, SVGIG (reference sequence). The CDR3 runs to 12 residues. CDR3 in amino acids: CAWSRYSDTQYF. As DNA, the CDR3 is TGTGCCTGGAGTCGTTACTCCGATACGCAGTATTTT.

This clone was detected once. The J gene is TRBJ2-5, the V gene TRBV29-1, with 7 bases that match TRBD2. The CDR3 runs to 13 residues. CDR1 is SQVTM, CDR2 ANQGSEA, per germline. V lost 4 bases and J lost 2; bases outside the gene matches: 4. The CDR3 loop is CSVVGGGQETQYF. The CDR3 DNA sequence: TGCAGCGTTGTTGGGGGGGGGCAAGAGACCCAGTACTTC.

V is TRBV2 and J is TRBJ2-2; D gene unclear. The germline V and J ends were trimmed by 8 bases and 0 bases, with 13 bases remaining between them. Germline CDR1 reads SNHLY; CDR2 reads FYNNEI. The CDR3 consists of 15 residues. CDR3 nucleotide sequence: TGTGCCAGCGAGAAGACAACTCCGAACACCGGGGAGCTGTTTTTT. This sequence encodes CASEKTTPNTGELFF. The entire variable domain, with the rest obtained from reference TRBV2 and TRBJ2-2, is as follows: EPEVTQTPSHQVTQMGQEVILRCVPISNHLYFYWYRQILGQKVEFLVSFYNNEISEKSEIFDDQFSVERPDGSNFTLKIRSTKLEDSAMYFCASEKTTPNTGELFFGEGSRLTVL.

The J gene is TRBJ2-3, the V gene TRBV7-3, with 9 bases aligning to TRBD2. CDR3 length equals 16 residues. With 0 bases clipped from V and 6 bases from J, the junction kept 7 bases outside the gene matches. The germline V gene encodes CDR1 SGHTA and CDR2 FQGTGA. CDR3 in amino acids: CASSLTSASGADTQYF. DNA of the CDR3: TGTGCCAGCAGCTTAACGAGCGCTAGCGGGGCTGATACGCAGTATTTT.

In its sample, this clone was seen once. This chain uses TRBV9 with TRBJ2-1, with D possibly TRBD1 on 8 matching bases. CDR1 is SGDLS, CDR2 YYNGEE, per germline. Trimming cost V 0 bases and J 11 bases, with 21 bases left between them. This CDR3 region has 16 residues. Here the CDR3 DNA reads TGTGCCAGCAGCGTAGAGTCAGGGGGCGGGGGCAGCAAGCAGTTCTTC. Residues: CASSVESGGGGSKQFF.

The chain couples TRBV10-3 to TRBJ2-1; 8 positions match TRBD1. The germline V gene encodes CDR1 ENHRY and CDR2 SYGVKD. This CDR3 has 14 residues. The junction had 5 bases not matched to a gene; V was cut back by 8 bases and J by 2 bases. The CDR3 DNA follows: TGTGCCATCCAAGGACAGGGAGCCTACAATGAGCAGTTCTTC. Its translation is CAIQGQGAYNEQFF.

This clone appeared a single time. The rearrangement uses TRBV3-1 (or the pseudogene TRBV3-2) and TRBJ2-1, with 8 bases fitting TRBD2. The CDR3 contains 19 residues. The germline CDR1 and CDR2 sequences are LGHDT and YNNKEL (reference sequence). After removal of 5 bases from V and 8 bases from J, the junction contained 23 bases not matched to a gene. The CDR3: CASSYGNGPGTRSKHEQFF. CDR3 in DNA: TGTGCCAGCAGCTACGGGAATGGCCCCGGGACTAGAAGTAAGCATGAGCAGTTCTTC.

This clone showed up just a few times. The genes are TRBV25-1 and TRBJ1-1, with D possibly TRBD1 on 6 matching bases. CDR3 length: 15 residues. V lost 2 bases and J 0 bases, leaving 10 bases between the germline ends. Germline CDR1 and CDR2: MGHDK and SYGVNS. CDR3 in amino acids: CASSEPQGMNTEAFF. CDR3 in DNA: TGTGCCAGCAGTGAACCACAGGGCATGAACACTGAAGCTTTCTTT.

The rearrangement joins TRBV4-1 to TRBJ1-2, with D unclear. CDR3 size: 13 residues. CDR1 and CDR2 (germline): MGHRA, YSYEKL. Trimming removed 0 bases from V and 8 bases from J, with 10 bases in between. In DNA, the CDR3 is TGCGCCAGCAGCCAAGATCGGGAGCACGGCTACACCTTC. Protein: CASSQDREHGYTF.

The chain uses TRBV5-5 and TRBJ2-1, with D perhaps matching TRBD2 (6 bases). V was pared by 3 bases and J by 1 base, with 11 bases between. The CDR3 has 15 residues. In germline, CDR1 is SGHKS, CDR2 YYEKEE (reference sequence). CDR3 in amino acids: CASSSGGLSYNEQFF. In DNA form, the CDR3 reads TGTGCCAGCAGCTCCGGGGGTCTTTCCTACAATGAGCAGTTCTTC.

This chain links TRBV19 with TRBJ2-3, with 7 bases identical to TRBD2. V trimming: 8 bases; J trimming: 0 bases; junction bases outside the gene matches: 2. CDR1 is LNHDA, CDR2 SQIVND, per germline (reference sequence). There are 13 residues in the CDR3. DNA for the CDR3: TGTGCCAGTCGGGACTACAGCACAGATACGCAGTATTTT. It specifies CASRDYSTDTQYF.

This clone was recorded only once. The chain links TRBV7-6 to TRBJ2-5, with TRBD1 matching 8 bases. The CDR3 sequence is 13 residues long. The J segment lost 5 bases and the V segment lost 6 bases, leaving 5 bases of the junction unmatched. The germline gives CDR1 SGHVS, CDR2 FNYEAQ. The CDR3 protein is CASRRTGTETQYF. For the CDR3, the DNA is TGTGCCAGCAGACGGACAGGGACCGAGACCCAGTACTTC.

The V gene is TRBV5-8, the J gene TRBJ2-7, with a tentative D call TRBD2 (6 bases). Trimming took 0 bases from V and 1 from J, leaving 11 bases between them. Germline CDR1 SGHTS, CDR2 YDEGEE. The CDR3 totals 15 residues. CDR3 DNA: TGTGCCAGCAGCTTGGGGGGGGAACCGTCCTACGAGCAGTACTTC. Protein product: CASSLGGEPSYEQYF.

The chain links TRBV7-9 to TRBJ2-7; TRBD1 matches 9 bases. Trimming removed 6 bases from V and 6 bases from J; junction bases left unmatched: 9. This CDR3 has 14 residues. Germline CDR1 is SEHNR and CDR2 is FQNEAQ (reference sequence). Here the CDR3 reads CASSYRTGDGEQYF. The CDR3 bases are TGTGCCAGCAGTTATAGGACAGGGGACGGCGAGCAGTACTTC.

The chain carries TRBV19 and TRBJ1-6; 7 positions agree with TRBD1. After removal of 6 bases from V and 6 bases from J, the junction contained 11 bases not matched to a gene. Germline V gene data show CDR1 as LNHDA and CDR2 as SQIVND (reference sequence). The CDR3 loop spans 16 amino acids. This CDR3 reads CASRARTGVVNSPLHF. CDR3 sequence (DNA): TGTGCCAGTAGAGCGAGGACAGGAGTAGTTAATTCACCCCTCCACTTT.

The rearrangement joins TRBV3-1 (or the pseudogene TRBV3-2) to TRBJ2-1, with D unclear. The germline CDR1 and CDR2 sequences are LGHDT and YNNKEL (reference sequence). The CDR3 loop spans 17 amino acids. V was pared by 1 base and J by 0 bases, with 13 bases between. Here the CDR3 DNA reads TGTGCCAGCAGCCAAGGGGCAGGCCCTCTCTCCTACAATGAGCAGTTCTTC. Translated, it gives CASSQGAGPLSYNEQFF.

The V and J genes are TRBV3-1 (or the pseudogene TRBV3-2) and TRBJ2-3, with 11 bases matching TRBD2. Per the germline V gene, CDR1 is LGHDT and CDR2 is YNNKEL (reference sequence). The CDR3 is made up of 15 amino acids. V lost 8 bases, J lost 1 base, and 5 bases stayed unmatched. The CDR3 here is CASRIAGGGTDTQYF. As DNA, the CDR3 is TGTGCCAGCCGTATAGCGGGGGGGGGCACAGATACGCAGTATTTT.

This sequence joins TRBV4-1 and TRBJ2-6, with D unresolved. CDR1 and CDR2 from the germline V gene are MGHRA and YSYEKL. V gave up 4 bases and J gave up 0 bases, with 10 bases separating them. This CDR3 spans 16 amino acids. CDR3: CASSRTEISGANVLTF. In nucleotides, the CDR3 is TGCGCCAGCAGCCGAACAGAAATCTCTGGGGCCAACGTCCTGACTTTC.